In its sample, the clone carrying this T cell receptor (beta chain) was seen many times. The read terminates 3 residues before the CDR3 end, so the remaining end is supplied by the germline J gene. This record comes from a study of T cell clonality in common variable immunodeficiency. Trimming at V came to 5 bases and at J to 8 bases, leaving 9 bases not matched to a gene. This CDR3 has 14 residues. From germline, CDR1 is SGHTA and CDR2 FQGNSA. Profiled with immunoSEQ multiplex PCR; TCRdb holds only in-frame clones, not every one. The data list tens of thousands of clones, none observed once; around 1.7% falls to the top ten.

The J gene is TRBJ2-1, the V gene TRBV7-2, with 7 positions matching TRBD1. The receptor's source is a person aged 18-70 years in good health. The material sequenced was peripheral blood mononuclear cells. The CDR3 region is CASSLKTGFDEQFF. CDR3 DNA (partial): TGTGCCAGCAGCCTAAAGACAGGGTTCGATGAG.